The sequence of this TCR beta chain was determined in a study of T cells after yellow fever vaccination. TCRdb passed the 5' RACE reads through MiXCR, listing each CDR3 protein once. Of 170,000 or so distinct CDR3 sequences listed, roughly 6.2% were seen once; the top ten hold 2.9%. This clonotype was seen only a few times. The CDR3 runs 16 residues. Germline V lookup: CDR1 SEHNR, CDR2 FQNEAQ (reference sequence). Trimming stripped 5 bases from V and 10 bases from J, with 21 bases between. The source was CD4+ T cells sorted from PBMCs, collected on the day of the first yellow fever vaccination. The source is a man aged 18 to 30 who received the YFV17D yellow fever vaccine. The V and J genes are TRBV7-9 and TRBJ1-6; D call uncertain. The CDR3 reads CASSLQDGPKKSPLHF. CDR3 sequence (DNA): TGTGCCAGCAGCCTCCAGGACGGCCCCAAAAAATCACCCCTCCACTTT.